The 32 T cell receptor beta chains below all came from one sample that was sequenced in a study of blood T cell repertoires in COVID-19. Measured with immunoSEQ multiplex PCR; TCRdb has only the in-frame clones, and not every one. Altogether 200,000 to 250,000 clones are present, more than 85% being singletons, with the ten largest covering around 7.3%. What was sequenced was peripheral blood. The receptors stem from a woman between 65 and 79 years old with active or convalescent COVID-19.

This clone was seen a handful of times. The chain recombines TRBV11-1 with TRBJ2-1, with TRBD2 matching 7 bases. The germline V gene has CDR1 SGHAT and CDR2 FQDESV (reference sequence). Unmatched junction bases numbered 5, after V lost 6 bases and J lost 0 bases. The CDR3 runs 15 residues. CDR3 sequence (DNA): TGTGCCAGCAGTACCCGGGACTACTCCTACAATGAGCAGTTCTTC. Its protein is CASSTRDYSYNEQFF.

The V gene is TRBV3-1 (or the pseudogene TRBV3-2), the J gene TRBJ2-1; D remains unclear. V gave up 0 bases and J gave up 1 base, with 13 bases separating them. Germline V gene lookup returns CDR1 LGHDT and CDR2 YNNKEL (reference sequence). The length of the CDR3 is 17 residues. Written as DNA, the CDR3 is TGTGCCAGCAGCCAAGAGGTCGGCACTATTTCCTACAATGAGCAGTTCTTC. Protein: CASSQEVGTISYNEQFF.

The CDR3 nucleotides are TGTGCCAGTAAAAACAGGGGATCAGAAGCTTTCTTT. This sequence encodes CASKNRGSEAFF. The genes are TRBV3-1 (or the pseudogene TRBV3-2) and TRBJ1-1; TRBD1 aligns across 7 bases. From germline, CDR1 is LGHDT and CDR2 YNNKEL (reference sequence). The CDR3 runs to 12 residues. Trimming at V came to 9 bases and at J to 8 bases, leaving 9 bases not matched to a gene.

Comments on this clone: This CDR3 is also generated by other DNA sequences in the sample. The V and J genes are TRBV9 and TRBJ2-2; TRBD2 might be the D (5 bases). Trimming took 0 bases from V and 4 from J, leaving 10 bases between them. Germline V gene data show CDR1 as SGDLS and CDR2 as YYNGEE. This CDR3 comprises 15 residues. In nucleotides, the CDR3 is TGTGCCAGCAGCGTAGGAGGGAGTCGCACCGGGGAGCTGTTTTTT. Translation: CASSVGGSRTGELFF.

The chain recombines TRBV10-1 with TRBJ1-5, with a tentative D call TRBD1 (5 bases). The CDR3 is 14 amino acids. With 3 bases removed from V and 3 bases from J, the gap between germline ends came to 9 bases. From germline, CDR1 is WNHNN and CDR2 SYGVQD (reference sequence). CDR3 residues: CASSEGAINQPQHF. CDR3 bases: TGCGCCAGCAGTGAAGGGGCGATCAATCAGCCCCAGCATTTT.

V and J are TRBV19 and TRBJ2-1; 9 bases are shared with TRBD1. The CDR3 covers 14 residues. J gave up 7 bases and V 5 bases, and 6 bases lay outside the gene matches. Germline CDR1 is LNHDA and CDR2 is SQIVND (reference sequence). CDR3 sequence reads: CASSFMGQGNEQFF. The CDR3 region has the DNA TGTGCCAGTAGTTTCATGGGACAGGGAAATGAGCAGTTCTTC.

This sequence joins TRBV11-3 and TRBJ2-3, with 9 bases aligning to TRBD1. This CDR3 contains 17 residues. CDR1 and CDR2 from the germline V gene are SGHNT and YENEEA. Unmatched junction bases numbered 8, after V lost 2 bases and J lost 2 bases. The CDR3 DNA is TGTGCCAGCAGCTTACGGTACGGGACAGGGATCACAGATACGCAGTATTTT. Translation: CASSLRYGTGITDTQYF.

The V call is TRBV4-3, the J call TRBJ2-3; a weak D match, TRBD2 (5 bases). This CDR3 is 14 amino acids long. Germline V gene data show CDR1 as LGHNA and CDR2 as YSLEER. Trimming removed 0 bases from V and 5 bases from J, with 9 bases in between. CDR3 sequence (DNA): TGCGCCAGCAGCCAAGAGGCCCGGGGAGATACGCAGTATTTT. Its translation: CASSQEARGDTQYF.

To note about this clone: Additional DNA sequences in this sample encode the identical CDR3. J is TRBJ1-1 and V is TRBV6-5; D ambiguous. V lost 0 bases and J lost 1, with 3 bases in between. From germline, CDR1 is MNHEY and CDR2 SVGAGI. CDR3 length: 13 residues. The CDR3 DNA sequence: TGTGCCAGCAGTTACTCACAGAACACTGAAGCTTTCTTT. It yields the protein CASSYSQNTEAFF.

The chain carries TRBV6-6 and TRBJ2-7; 7 bases align to TRBD1. V dropped 6 bases and J dropped 0; count of bases not matched to a gene: 8. This CDR3 has 15 amino acids. Germline V lookup: CDR1 MNHNY, CDR2 SVGAGI (reference sequence). The CDR3 is CASRMGQPSSYEQYF. In nucleotides, the CDR3 is TGTGCCAGCAGGATGGGACAGCCTAGCTCCTACGAGCAGTACTTC.

The DNA of the CDR3 is TGTGCCAGCAGTTACTCCGAGGGACAGGGAATTTTAGGGAATGAGCAGTTCTTC. Amino acids: CASSYSEGQGILGNEQFF. V gene TRBV6-2 or TRBV6-3 combines with J gene TRBJ2-1; 9 nucleotides align to TRBD1. Germline V lookup: CDR1 MNHEY, CDR2 SVGEGT. The CDR3 has 18 residues. Trimming removed 0 bases from V and 7 bases from J; junction bases left unmatched: 13.

The gene calls are TRBV5-1 and TRBJ2-7, with TRBD2 matching 12 bases. The CDR3 is 15 residues long. The junction had 8 bases not matched to a gene; V was cut back by 4 bases and J by 6 bases. Germline CDR1 is SGHRS and CDR2 is YFSETQ. The CDR3: CASSVTSSGGAEQYF. The CDR3 coding sequence is TGCGCCAGCAGCGTTACATCTAGCGGGGGGGCCGAGCAGTACTTC.

The chain links TRBV4-1 to TRBJ2-7, with D possibly matching TRBD2 (6 bases). The CDR3 has 14 amino acids. Trimming removed 2 bases from V and 0 bases from J, with 8 bases in between. Per germline, CDR1 MGHRA and CDR2 YSYEKL. CDR3 coding DNA: TGCGCCAGCAGCCAAATGGGGGGCTCCTACGAGCAGTACTTC. Its translation: CASSQMGGSYEQYF.

In DNA form, the CDR3 reads TGTGCCAGCAGCGTCCTAGCGCGGGGGGCCTCCTACGAGCAGTACTTC. Residues: CASSVLARGASYEQYF. The chain links TRBV5-4 to TRBJ2-7; the match to TRBD2 covers 8 bases. The length of the CDR3 is 16 residues. Germline V lookup: CDR1 SGHNT, CDR2 YYREEE (reference sequence). V lost 4 bases, J lost 0 bases, and 9 bases stayed unmatched. The full variable domain, completed using reference TRBV5-4 and TRBJ2-7, is ETGVTQSPTHLIKTRGQQVTLRCSSQSGHNTVSWYQQALGQGPQFIFQYYREEENGRGNFPPRFSGLQFPNYSSELNVNALELDDSALYLCASSVLARGASYEQYFGPGTRLTVT.

This chain links TRBV9 with TRBJ1-1; TRBD1 might be the D (6 bases). CDR1 and CDR2 from the germline V gene are SGDLS and YYNGEE. Trimming stripped 0 bases from V and 8 bases from J, with 14 bases between. CDR3 length: 14 amino acids. CDR3 loop: CASSVGVGASEAFF. The CDR3 DNA is TGTGCCAGCAGCGTAGGGGTGGGGGCCTCCGAAGCTTTCTTT.

The genes are TRBV12-5 and TRBJ2-3; 8 bases match TRBD2. CDR3 length equals 13 residues. Trimming took 2 bases from V and 6 from J; bases not matched to a gene: 1. Per the germline V gene, CDR1 is LGHNT and CDR2 is FRNRAP. CDR3 coding DNA: TGTGCTAGTGGTTTGTTAGCGGGGGATACGCAGTATTTT. Residues: CASGLLAGDTQYF.

The CDR3, as DNA: TGTGCCACCAGTGACTCTGTAGGCCAGGTCGGAGGAGATACGCAGTATTTT. Its translation is CATSDSVGQVGGDTQYF. The rearrangement uses TRBV24-1 and TRBJ2-3; maybe TRBD2 (5 bases). The CDR3 length is 17 residues. V was clipped by 4 bases and J by 5 bases, with 21 bases between them. Germline V lookup: CDR1 KGHDR, CDR2 SFDVKD.

The gene calls are TRBV18 and TRBJ1-1, with 7 bases lining up with TRBD1. CDR1 is KGHSH, CDR2 LQKENI, per germline. V shed 6 bases and J 4 bases; nucleotides not matched to a gene: 8. The CDR3 is 14 amino acids. DNA for the CDR3: TGTGCCAGCTCGTCTCAACAGGGGTTCACTGAAGCTTTCTTT. Residues: CASSSQQGFTEAFF.

For the CDR3, the DNA is TGTGCCAGCAGCTTAGATGAGAGGTGGACAGATACGCAGTATTTT. Residues: CASSLDERWTDTQYF. The V and J genes are TRBV7-8 and TRBJ2-3; no definite D call. Germline V gene sequence: CDR1 SGHVS, CDR2 FQNEAQ. The length of the CDR3 is 15 residues. The V end was cut by 1 base, the J end by 3 bases, with 11 bases between.

The chain combines TRBV5-5 with TRBJ2-1; TRBD1 aligns across 7 bases. Trimming at V came to 4 bases and at J to 8 bases, leaving 12 bases not matched to a gene. The CDR3 spans 15 residues. Germline-derived CDR1 and CDR2 are SGHKS and YYEKEE (reference sequence). Here the CDR3 reads CASSLASTGLDEQFF. In nucleotides, the CDR3 is TGTGCCAGCAGCCTGGCCTCGACAGGGTTGGATGAGCAGTTCTTC.

V gene TRBV5-1 combines with J gene TRBJ2-3; TRBD2 aligns across 16 bases. The CDR3 loop spans 18 amino acids. Germline CDR1 is SGHRS and CDR2 is YFSETQ. The V and J ends lost 3 bases and 1 base, in that order; junction bases with no gene match: 5. The CDR3 loop reads CASSSVGTSGGGTDTQYF. CDR3 DNA sequence: TGCGCCAGCAGCTCCGTCGGGACTAGCGGGGGGGGCACAGATACGCAGTATTTT.

The chain combines TRBV6-1 with TRBJ1-2, with D tentatively TRBD1 (5 bases). The CDR3 contains 15 residues. The germline V and J ends were trimmed by 2 bases and 1 base, with 11 bases remaining between them. Germline CDR1 reads MNHNS; CDR2 reads SASEGT. The CDR3 DNA is TGTGCCAGCAGTGAAATGGCAGGGATTAACTATGGCTACACCTTC. Translation: CASSEMAGINYGYTF.

The count of this clone is one. Within the sample, other DNA sequences also encode this same CDR3. The chain couples TRBV11-2 to TRBJ1-1; D remains ambiguous. This CDR3 region has 12 residues. Germline-derived CDR1 and CDR2 are SGHAT and FQNNGV. V shed 3 bases and J shed 3 bases, with 5 bases lying between them. CDR3 DNA: TGTGCCAGCAGCTTTTCTGACACTGAAGCTTTCTTT. This sequence encodes CASSFSDTEAFF.

The rearrangement joins TRBV5-1 to TRBJ2-3; 8 bases align to TRBD2. The CDR3 sequence is 16 residues long. From germline, CDR1 is SGHRS and CDR2 YFSETQ. V dropped 2 bases and J dropped 1; count of bases not matched to a gene: 6. The CDR3 loop reads CASSLVPAGGTDTQYF. CDR3 in DNA: TGCGCCAGCAGCTTAGTTCCAGCGGGGGGCACAGATACGCAGTATTTT.

V usage is TRBV12-3 or TRBV12-4 and J usage is TRBJ1-3, with no clear D. V lost 5 bases to trimming and J lost 0 bases, with 5 bases between them. CDR3 size: 13 residues. The CDR3 sequence is CASSKSSGNTIYF. The CDR3 DNA sequence: TGTGCCAGCAGTAAGAGCTCTGGAAACACCATATATTTT.

The genes are TRBV18 and TRBJ1-2; D remains unclear. With 0 bases removed from V and 0 bases from J, the gap between germline ends came to 14 bases. The germline V gene encodes CDR1 KGHSH and CDR2 LQKENI. This CDR3 contains 17 residues. In nucleotides, the CDR3 is TGTGCCAGCTCACCACCATTTGGGAGGGCTACTAACTATGGCTACACCTTC. It specifies CASSPPFGRATNYGYTF.

The chain combines TRBV6-5 with TRBJ1-5; TRBD1 might be the D (6 bases). The CDR3 sequence is 15 residues long. V lost 2 bases, J lost 4 bases, and 12 bases lay in between. The germline CDR1 and CDR2 sequences are MNHEY and SVGAGI. The CDR3 loop reads CASSYPRTDNQPQHF. The CDR3 nucleotides read TGTGCCAGCAGTTACCCCCGGACAGATAATCAGCCCCAGCATTTT.

The chain is built from TRBV10-3 and TRBJ1-2; D call uncertain. CDR3 length: 17 amino acids. Trimming took off 6 bases at V and 6 bases at J, with 26 bases between the two ends. Per germline, CDR1 ENHRY and CDR2 SYGVKD. The CDR3 sequence: CAISSRPGLFNNNGYTF. The DNA for the CDR3 is TGTGCCATCAGCTCTAGGCCGGGTCTGTTCAACAACAATGGCTACACCTTC.

Here the CDR3 DNA reads TGTGCCAGCAGTTACGGGACAGGGCCGAGCAATCAGCCCCAGCATTTT. Its protein is CASSYGTGPSNQPQHF. V usage is TRBV6-2 or TRBV6-3 and J usage is TRBJ1-5; 9 bases align to TRBD1. CDR1 and CDR2 (germline): MNHEY, SVGEGT. Trimming at V came to 2 bases and at J to 1 base, leaving 3 bases not matched to a gene. The CDR3 has 16 amino acids.

This chain joins TRBV15 and TRBJ2-7, with D maybe TRBD1 (6 bases). Trimming left V 0 bases short and J 3 bases short, with 12 bases between. The CDR3 is made up of 15 amino acids. Germline CDR1 is LNHNV and CDR2 is YYDKDF (reference sequence). CDR3 DNA: TGTGCCACCAGCAGAGACGTGGACAGAATCTACGAGCAGTACTTC. Amino acid sequence: CATSRDVDRIYEQYF. Full variable domain (rest looked up from reference TRBV15 and TRBJ2-7): DAMVIQNPRYQVTQFGKPVTLSCSQTLNHNVMYWYQQKSSQAPKLLFHYYDKDFNNEADTPDNFQSRRPNTSFCFLDIRSPGLGDTAMYLCATSRDVDRIYEQYFGPGTRLTVT.

CDR3 region: CASSLKRGTQETQYF. In DNA, the CDR3 is TGTGCCAGCAGCCTCAAGCGGGGGACCCAAGAGACCCAGTACTTC. The chain uses TRBV5-4 and TRBJ2-5; the match to TRBD2 covers 8 bases. Looked up from germline, CDR1 is SGHNT and CDR2 is YYREEE (reference sequence). The CDR3 covers 15 residues. The ends lost 4 bases at V and 1 base at J; junction bases unmatched: 6.

V gene TRBV15 combines with J gene TRBJ1-3; perhaps TRBD1 as D (5 bases). The germline CDR1 and CDR2 sequences are LNHNV and YYDKDF (reference sequence). This CDR3 region has 15 residues. Trimming stripped 3 bases from V and 0 bases from J, with 9 bases between. In DNA, the CDR3 is TGTGCCACCAGCAGGGGCACAGGCTCTGGAAACACCATATATTTT. It encodes CATSRGTGSGNTIYF.